This is a list of T cell receptor beta chains from one sample in a study of control samples from healthy donors and cancer patients. Sequencing used immunoSEQ multiplex PCR; TCRdb keeps in-frame clones, though not all of them. The sample records approximately 100,000 clones, approximately 86% being singletons. The source material was blood. Receptors originate from a young man in good health. CDR3s include the opening cysteine and the closing phenylalanine or tryptophan. The order of the fields is CDR3 protein, CDR3 DNA, J gene, D gene, V gene, clone size. D genes are given only for firm matches. Clone size, where shown, is once, few, many, or a class for clones that have expanded.

CDR3: CASRPEGGPPYEQYF
DNA: TGTGCCAGCAGACCTGAGGGGGGCCCGCCCTACGAGCAGTACTTC
J: TRBJ2-7
D: .
V: TRBV7-2
size: .

CDR3: CASMEGSTDTQYF
DNA: TGTGCCAGCATGGAAGGGTCCACAGATACGCAGTATTTT
J: TRBJ2-3
D: .
V: TRBV6-5
size: .

CDR3: CASGLAQGGADTEAFF
DNA: TGTGCTAGTGGTTTGGCCCAGGGCGGCGCAGACACTGAAGCTTTCTTT
J: TRBJ1-1
D: .
V: TRBV12-5
size: .

CDR3: CASSEGVYQPQHF
DNA: TGTGCCAGCAGTGAAGGGGTCTATCAGCCCCAGCATTTT
J: TRBJ1-5
D: .
V: TRBV6-1
size: .

CDR3: CASSSGGDEQFF
DNA: TGTGCCAGCAGCTCCGGAGGCGATGAGCAGTTCTTC
J: TRBJ2-1
D: .
V: TRBV7-3
size: .

CDR3: CASSRDRAPLNYGYTF
DNA: TGTGCCAGCAGCCGGGACAGGGCCCCCTTAAACTATGGCTACACCTTC
J: TRBJ1-2
D: TRBD1
V: TRBV5-4
size: .

CDR3: CASSLASGGIDTQYF
DNA: TGTGCCAGCAGCTTAGCTAGCGGGGGAATAGATACGCAGTATTTT
J: TRBJ2-3
D: TRBD2
V: TRBV7-2
size: .

CDR3: CASSLERTGTETQYF
DNA: TGTGCCAGCAGCTTAGAGAGGACAGGGACAGAGACCCAGTACTTC
J: TRBJ2-5
D: TRBD1
V: TRBV11-2
size: .

CDR3: CASSLVGLILGSSYEQYF
DNA: TGTGCCAGCAGCTTGGTTGGACTGATACTCGGCAGCTCCTACGAGCAGTACTTC
J: TRBJ2-7
D: .
V: TRBV5-5
size: once

CDR3: CASSPGEDQPQHF
DNA: TGTGCCAGCTCACCAGGGGAGGATCAGCCCCAGCATTTT
J: TRBJ1-5
D: .
V: TRBV18
size: .

CDR3: CASSEGQETQYF
DNA: TGTGCCAGCTCAGAGGGACAAGAGACCCAGTACTTC
J: TRBJ2-5
D: .
V: TRBV18
size: .

CDR3: CATRSGANTEAFF
DNA: TGTGCCACTAGATCTGGGGCGAACACTGAAGCTTTCTTT
J: TRBJ1-1
D: .
V: TRBV27
size: .

CDR3: CASRLAGKGNTEAFF
DNA: TGTGCAAGTCGCTTAGCGGGGAAGGGGAACACTGAAGCTTTCTTT
J: TRBJ1-1
D: .
V: TRBV12-2
size: .

CDR3: CASSPGSGGRDTQYF
DNA: TGTGCCAGCTCCCCAGGTAGCGGGGGGAGAGATACGCAGTATTTT
J: TRBJ2-3
D: TRBD2
V: TRBV18
size: once

CDR3: CASSIGDMWTEAFF
DNA: TGTGCCAGTAGTATAGGGGACATGTGGACTGAAGCTTTCTTT
J: TRBJ1-1
D: .
V: TRBV19
size: .

CDR3: CASSLGTGALETQYF
DNA: TGTGCCAGCAGCTTGGGGACAGGGGCATTAGAGACCCAGTACTTC
J: TRBJ2-5
D: TRBD1
V: TRBV7-9
size: .

CDR3: CASSQEGGPGELFF
DNA: TGTGCCAGCAGCCAAGAAGGGGGACCCGGGGAGCTGTTTTTT
J: TRBJ2-2
D: .
V: TRBV14
size: few

CDR3: CASSQVPQGRGTEAFF
DNA: TGCGCCAGCAGCCAAGTCCCTCAGGGTAGAGGGACTGAAGCTTTCTTT
J: TRBJ1-1
D: .
V: TRBV4-1
size: .

CDR3: CASSQALWGGDTQYF
DNA: TGCGCCAGCAGCCAAGCGTTGTGGGGAGGGGATACGCAGTATTTT
J: TRBJ2-3
D: TRBD2
V: TRBV4-1
size: .

CDR3: CAWSVRDRNNSPLHF
DNA: TGTGCCTGGAGTGTCCGGGACAGGAATAATTCACCCCTCCACTTT
J: TRBJ1-6
D: TRBD1
V: TRBV30
size: .

CDR3: CASSPNGGNQPQHF
DNA: TGTGCTAGCAGTCCAAACGGCGGCAATCAGCCCCAGCATTTT
J: TRBJ1-5
D: .
V: TRBV6-5
size: once

CDR3: CASSLEDRSTYGYTF
DNA: TGTGCCAGCAGCTTAGAGGACAGGAGTACCTATGGCTACACCTTC
J: TRBJ1-2
D: TRBD1
V: TRBV11-2
size: .

CDR3: CASSELGTEAFF
DNA: TGTGCCAGCAGTGAATTGGGGACTGAAGCTTTCTTT
J: TRBJ1-1
D: .
V: TRBV2
size: .

CDR3: CASKRGTNYGYTF
DNA: TGTGCCAGTAAGAGGGGAACTAACTATGGCTACACCTTC
J: TRBJ1-2
D: .
V: TRBV19
size: .

CDR3: CASSFGGGRAGELFF
DNA: TGTGCCAGCAGCTTCGGCGGGGGGAGGGCCGGGGAGCTGTTTTTT
J: TRBJ2-2
D: TRBD2
V: TRBV7-9
size: .

CDR3: CASSESGRNTGELFF
DNA: TGTGCCAGCAGTGAATCGGGGAGGAACACCGGGGAGCTGTTTTTT
J: TRBJ2-2
D: .
V: TRBV6-1
size: .

CDR3: CASSESGRDGYTF
DNA: TGTGCCAGCAGTGAATCAGGACGAGACGGCTACACCTTC
J: TRBJ1-2
D: .
V: TRBV6-1
size: once

CDR3: CASSVDRVWHF
DNA: TGTGCCAGCAGCGTGGACAGGGTTTGGCACTTC
J: TRBJ2-5
D: TRBD1
V: TRBV5-4
size: .

CDR3: CAISGRAGSNRRAFF
DNA: TGTGCCATCAGTGGTCGAGCAGGGAGTAATAGAAGAGCTTTCTTT
J: TRBJ1-1
D: .
V: TRBV10-3
size: .

CDR3: CASSQVFQGGDGYTF
DNA: TGTGCCAGCAGCCAAGTTTTCCAAGGGGGCGATGGCTACACCTTC
J: TRBJ1-2
D: TRBD1
V: TRBV14
size: .

CDR3: CASSWLGQKVHTEAFF
DNA: TGTGCCAGCAGCTGGCTAGGGCAGAAGGTGCACACTGAAGCTTTCTTT
J: TRBJ1-1
D: .
V: TRBV5-4
size: .

CDR3: CASSSFRDRVNEQFF
DNA: TGCGCCAGCAGCTCATTCCGGGACAGGGTCAATGAGCAGTTCTTC
J: TRBJ2-1
D: TRBD1
V: TRBV4-1
size: once

CDR3: CSVEVEVTEAFF
DNA: TGCAGCGTTGAAGTTGAAGTTACTGAAGCTTTCTTT
J: TRBJ1-1
D: .
V: TRBV29-1
size: once

CDR3: CASSERPSVRSYNEQFF
DNA: TGTGCCAGCAGTGAAAGGCCTAGCGTCCGCTCCTACAATGAGCAGTTCTTC
J: TRBJ2-1
D: .
V: TRBV2
size: .

CDR3: CASSSPEGENTQYF
DNA: TGCGCCAGCAGCTCCCCCGAGGGGGAGAATACGCAGTATTTT
J: TRBJ2-3
D: .
V: TRBV5-1
size: .

CDR3: CASSLWENTEAFF
DNA: TGTGCCAGCAGTTTGTGGGAGAACACTGAAGCTTTCTTT
J: TRBJ1-1
D: .
V: TRBV27
size: .

CDR3: CATSTGTGGTEAFF
DNA: TGTGCCACCAGCACAGGGACAGGGGGAACTGAAGCTTTCTTT
J: TRBJ1-1
D: TRBD1
V: TRBV15
size: .

CDR3: CASSVRSGGLLSSYEQYF
DNA: TGTGCCAGCAGTGTGAGGAGCGGGGGGCTCCTGAGCTCCTACGAGCAGTACTTC
J: TRBJ2-7
D: TRBD2
V: TRBV2
size: .

CDR3: CASSPRDRESDTEAFF
DNA: TGTGCCAGCAGCCCCCGCGACAGGGAGTCGGACACTGAAGCTTTCTTT
J: TRBJ1-1
D: TRBD1
V: TRBV11-2
size: .

CDR3: CATSDRDGRNEKLFF
DNA: TGTGCCACCAGTGATCGGGACGGACGTAATGAAAAACTGTTTTTT
J: TRBJ1-4
D: .
V: TRBV24-1
size: .

CDR3: CASSAVSAGNTIYF
DNA: TGTGCCAGCAGTGCAGTTTCTGCTGGAAACACCATATATTTT
J: TRBJ1-3
D: .
V: TRBV2
size: .

CDR3: CASSLVGGFQETQYF
DNA: TGTGCCAGCAGCTTAGTGGGGGGCTTCCAAGAGACCCAGTACTTC
J: TRBJ2-5
D: .
V: TRBV7-2
size: .

CDR3: CASSLSLAGNYEQYF
DNA: TGTGCCAGCAGTTTGTCCCTGGCAGGGAACTACGAGCAGTACTTC
J: TRBJ2-7
D: .
V: TRBV27
size: .

CDR3: CASSVGAAPGTEAFF
DNA: TGTGCCAGCAGCGTAGGGGCCGCCCCGGGGACTGAAGCTTTCTTT
J: TRBJ1-1
D: .
V: TRBV9
size: .

CDR3: CASSSRDRAPYEQYF
DNA: TGTGCCAGCAGTAGCCGGGACAGGGCCCCCTACGAGCAGTACTTC
J: TRBJ2-7
D: TRBD1
V: TRBV6-5
size: .

CDR3: CASSLEGGGGAIEQFF
DNA: TGTGCCAGCAGCTTGGAAGGGGGCGGGGGGGCCATTGAGCAGTTCTTC
J: TRBJ2-1
D: TRBD2
V: TRBV5-8
size: few

CDR3: CASSIGLNYGYTF
DNA: TGTGCCAGTAGTATCGGCCTCAACTATGGCTACACCTTC
J: TRBJ1-2
D: .
V: TRBV19
size: .